This is a list of T cell receptor beta chains from one sample in a study of cytomegalovirus exposure and HLA in healthy donors. This table comes from immunoSEQ multiplex PCR, and its TCRdb copy is limited to in-frame clones, with some not included. There are fewer than 150,000 clones in the sample; 65% to 80% occur only once, and less than 4% lies in the top ten. The sample comprised PBMCs. Receptors were obtained from a human donor in good health. Each CDR3 is given with its conserved first and last residue. Fields, in order: V gene, clone size, J gene, D gene, CDR3 DNA, CDR3 protein. A D gene is named only where the DNA matches it firmly. A row's size may be missing; if present it is once, few, many or a size class.

v_gene: TRBV28
abundance: -
j_gene: TRBJ1-2
d_gene: -
CDR3nt: TGTGCCAGCAGTTTATCGGGGGGCGTTGAATCACAATATGGCTACACCTTC
CDR3aa: CASSLSGGVESQYGYTF

v_gene: TRBV7-7
abundance: -
j_gene: TRBJ2-2
d_gene: TRBD1
CDR3nt: TGTGCTAGCAGCTTAGCACCCCAGGGGGCCGGGGAGCTGTTTTTT
CDR3aa: CASSLAPQGAGELFF

v_gene: TRBV19
abundance: -
j_gene: TRBJ2-1
d_gene: TRBD2
CDR3nt: TGTGCCAGTGTGATCGAAACCACGCAACGGCGCGGGAGTCCAGGGCAGTTCTTC
CDR3aa: CASVIETTQRRGSPGQFF

v_gene: TRBV27
abundance: -
j_gene: TRBJ1-2
d_gene: -
CDR3nt: TGTGCCAGCAGTTTACGTTCGGGGTTGGGCTATGGCTACACCTTC
CDR3aa: CASSLRSGLGYGYTF

v_gene: TRBV25-1
abundance: -
j_gene: TRBJ1-4
d_gene: TRBD1
CDR3nt: TGTGCCAGCAGTGAAACACAGGGGGCTGCCGAAAAACTGTTTTTT
CDR3aa: CASSETQGAAEKLFF

v_gene: TRBV9
abundance: few
j_gene: TRBJ1-2
d_gene: -
CDR3nt: TGTGCCAGCAGCCAAAACTACCAGGGAGGCGGCTACACCTTC
CDR3aa: CASSQNYQGGGYTF

v_gene: TRBV18
abundance: -
j_gene: TRBJ1-5
d_gene: -
CDR3nt: TGTGCCAGCTCACCAGGTAGACTTCAGCCCCAGCATTTT
CDR3aa: CASSPGRLQPQHF

v_gene: TRBV18
abundance: -
j_gene: TRBJ2-1
d_gene: TRBD2
CDR3nt: TGTGCCAGCTCGTCAGGACTAGCGGGAGGAGGGCAGTTCTTC
CDR3aa: CASSSGLAGGGQFF

v_gene: TRBV2
abundance: -
j_gene: TRBJ2-1
d_gene: -
CDR3nt: TGTGCCAGCACACAGGTCAAAGGGGATGAGCAGTTCTTC
CDR3aa: CASTQVKGDEQFF

v_gene: TRBV5-6
abundance: -
j_gene: TRBJ2-3
d_gene: TRBD2
CDR3nt: TGTGCCAGCAGCTTGGCCCCTAGCGGGAGGTTGGATACGCAGTATTTT
CDR3aa: CASSLAPSGRLDTQYF

v_gene: TRBV5-1
abundance: -
j_gene: TRBJ2-7
d_gene: TRBD1
CDR3nt: TGCGCCAGCAGCTTCGGGGACAGGCTTCGGGAGCAGTACTTC
CDR3aa: CASSFGDRLREQYF

v_gene: TRBV7-6
abundance: -
j_gene: TRBJ1-3
d_gene: -
CDR3nt: TGTGCCAGCAGCCCCCGAGGGCGGGGAAGTGGAAACACCATATATTTT
CDR3aa: CASSPRGRGSGNTIYF

v_gene: TRBV14
abundance: -
j_gene: TRBJ2-7
d_gene: TRBD1
CDR3nt: TGTGCCAGCAGCCAATTACGTTCGGGGGACAGGGGTGGCGAGCAGTACTTC
CDR3aa: CASSQLRSGDRGGEQYF

v_gene: TRBV12-5
abundance: -
j_gene: TRBJ2-2
d_gene: TRBD1
CDR3nt: TGTGCTAGTGGTTTCGGGACAGTGAACACCGGGGAGCTGTTTTTT
CDR3aa: CASGFGTVNTGELFF

v_gene: TRBV9
abundance: -
j_gene: TRBJ2-7
d_gene: -
CDR3nt: TGTGCCAGCAGCGTAGGGCTGTTGGGGAGTTACCTAGCGAACTCCTACGAGCAGTACTTC
CDR3aa: CASSVGLLGSYLANSYEQYF

v_gene: TRBV7-3
abundance: -
j_gene: TRBJ2-1
d_gene: -
CDR3nt: TGTGCCAGCAGCTTAGGTCTAAGCTCCTACAATGAGCAGTTCTTC
CDR3aa: CASSLGLSSYNEQFF

v_gene: TRBV28
abundance: -
j_gene: TRBJ2-7
d_gene: -
CDR3nt: TGTGCCAGCAGTTTAGACGTGACAGACTACGAGCAGTACTTC
CDR3aa: CASSLDVTDYEQYF

v_gene: TRBV18
abundance: -
j_gene: TRBJ1-2
d_gene: -
CDR3nt: TGTGCCAGCTCACCTGGGACAATCTATGGCTACACCTTC
CDR3aa: CASSPGTIYGYTF

v_gene: TRBV28
abundance: -
j_gene: TRBJ2-1
d_gene: TRBD2
CDR3nt: TGTGCCAGCAGGGAGCGGGGAGACTACAATGAGCAGTTCTTC
CDR3aa: CASRERGDYNEQFF

v_gene: TRBV28
abundance: -
j_gene: TRBJ1-5
d_gene: TRBD1
CDR3nt: TGTGCCAGCAGCCCCGGGACAGGGAGGAATCAGCCCCAGCATTTT
CDR3aa: CASSPGTGRNQPQHF

v_gene: TRBV7-8
abundance: -
j_gene: TRBJ2-5
d_gene: TRBD1
CDR3nt: TGTGCCAGCAGCGGCTCCGGGACAGGCCAAGAGACCCAGTACTTC
CDR3aa: CASSGSGTGQETQYF

v_gene: TRBV18
abundance: once
j_gene: TRBJ2-7
d_gene: -
CDR3nt: TGTGCCAGCTCACCATTACATACTAGTTCCTACGAGCAGTACTTC
CDR3aa: CASSPLHTSSYEQYF

v_gene: TRBV5-5
abundance: few
j_gene: TRBJ1-4
d_gene: -
CDR3nt: TGTGCCAGCAGCGGGGAGGTATTAACTAATGAAAAACTGTTTTTT
CDR3aa: CASSGEVLTNEKLFF

v_gene: TRBV7-2
abundance: -
j_gene: TRBJ1-1
d_gene: -
CDR3nt: TGTGCCAGCAGGACTACTCGGCGAACTGAAGCTTTCTTT
CDR3aa: CASRTTRRTEAFF

v_gene: TRBV27
abundance: -
j_gene: TRBJ1-4
d_gene: -
CDR3nt: TGTGCCAGCAGGTTAGGTGGGGAGGCTGAAAAACTGTTTTTT
CDR3aa: CASRLGGEAEKLFF

v_gene: TRBV11-1
abundance: few
j_gene: TRBJ2-7
d_gene: TRBD2
CDR3nt: TGTGCCAGCAGCTTAGCGGGAGGGCCCTCCAACGAGCAGTACTTC
CDR3aa: CASSLAGGPSNEQYF

v_gene: TRBV18
abundance: -
j_gene: TRBJ2-1
d_gene: -
CDR3nt: TGTGCCAGCTCACCTTATCGACAGTTCTTTGCCGGCCATGAGCAGTTCTTC
CDR3aa: CASSPYRQFFAGHEQFF

v_gene: TRBV5-1
abundance: -
j_gene: TRBJ2-1
d_gene: TRBD1
CDR3nt: TGCGCCAGCAGACCCGGACAGGGGGGGAATGAGCAGTTCTTC
CDR3aa: CASRPGQGGNEQFF

v_gene: TRBV28
abundance: -
j_gene: TRBJ1-1
d_gene: TRBD1
CDR3nt: TGTGCCAGCAGTTACTACAGGGGAGGAGACACTGAAGCTTTCTTT
CDR3aa: CASSYYRGGDTEAFF

v_gene: TRBV18
abundance: few
j_gene: TRBJ1-1
d_gene: TRBD1
CDR3nt: TGTGCCAGCTCCCGGGACAGGGTGAACACTGAAGCTTTCTTT
CDR3aa: CASSRDRVNTEAFF

v_gene: TRBV2
abundance: -
j_gene: TRBJ2-7
d_gene: -
CDR3nt: TGTGCCAGCAGACTGCGGGAAATTGGAGAGCAGTACTTC
CDR3aa: CASRLREIGEQYF

v_gene: TRBV11-3
abundance: -
j_gene: TRBJ1-1
d_gene: -
CDR3nt: TGTGCCAGCAGCTTAGATGGAGGCGGGGGCTTTGCGGACACTGAAGCTTTCTTT
CDR3aa: CASSLDGGGGFADTEAFF

v_gene: TRBV2
abundance: -
j_gene: TRBJ2-1
d_gene: TRBD1
CDR3nt: TGTGCCAGCCTGGCGGGACAGGTAGTTTACAATGAGCAGTTCTTC
CDR3aa: CASLAGQVVYNEQFF

v_gene: TRBV11-2
abundance: -
j_gene: TRBJ2-7
d_gene: -
CDR3nt: TGTGCCAGCAGCTTCACCTCCGGGACTCTCCCCCTCGAGCAGTACTTC
CDR3aa: CASSFTSGTLPLEQYF

v_gene: TRBV7-6
abundance: few
j_gene: TRBJ2-5
d_gene: -
CDR3nt: TGTGCCAGCAGCTGGCAGGGGCAAGAGACCCAGTACTTC
CDR3aa: CASSWQGQETQYF

v_gene: TRBV19
abundance: -
j_gene: TRBJ2-7
d_gene: TRBD1
CDR3nt: TGTGCCAGTAGTATGGATCCCCCGGGACAGGGTGCCGAGCAGTACTTC
CDR3aa: CASSMDPPGQGAEQYF

v_gene: TRBV11-2
abundance: few
j_gene: TRBJ1-4
d_gene: TRBD1
CDR3nt: TGTGCCAGCAGCTTGGCTCCTTCGGGACAGGGGGCCACTAATGAAAAACTGTTTTTT
CDR3aa: CASSLAPSGQGATNEKLFF

v_gene: TRBV11-3
abundance: -
j_gene: TRBJ2-3
d_gene: -
CDR3nt: TGTGCCAGCAGCTTAGGAAGCCGATACAGGCGATCAGATACGCAGTATTTT
CDR3aa: CASSLGSRYRRSDTQYF

v_gene: TRBV15
abundance: -
j_gene: TRBJ1-3
d_gene: -
CDR3nt: TGTGCCACCAGCAGAGATAGCTTACGGACATCTGGAAACACCATATATTTT
CDR3aa: CATSRDSLRTSGNTIYF

v_gene: TRBV28
abundance: -
j_gene: TRBJ1-2
d_gene: TRBD1
CDR3nt: TGTGCCAGCAGCCCAGGGGGCCCCAACTATGGCTACACCTTC
CDR3aa: CASSPGGPNYGYTF

v_gene: TRBV6-5
abundance: few
j_gene: TRBJ1-1
d_gene: TRBD1
CDR3nt: TGTGCCAGCAGCCCGAGGGGACAGTTGAACACTGAAGCTTTCTTT
CDR3aa: CASSPRGQLNTEAFF

v_gene: TRBV7-6
abundance: -
j_gene: TRBJ1-4
d_gene: TRBD1
CDR3nt: TGTGCCAGCGGGGCGACAGGGTGGAATGAAAAACTGTTTTTT
CDR3aa: CASGATGWNEKLFF

v_gene: TRBV6-6
abundance: once
j_gene: TRBJ2-7
d_gene: TRBD2
CDR3nt: TGTGCCAGCAGCCTCGCGGGGAGCGGGGCCGTCTACGAGCAGTACTTC
CDR3aa: CASSLAGSGAVYEQYF

v_gene: TRBV27
abundance: few
j_gene: TRBJ2-5
d_gene: -
CDR3nt: TGTGCCAGCAGTTTATCGAGTTGGGAGACCCAGTACTTC
CDR3aa: CASSLSSWETQYF

v_gene: TRBV5-1
abundance: -
j_gene: TRBJ2-2
d_gene: TRBD2
CDR3nt: TGCGCCAGCTCAGGTAGCCCTCCGGGGGGCGGGGAGCTGTTTTTT
CDR3aa: CASSGSPPGGGELFF

v_gene: TRBV28
abundance: -
j_gene: TRBJ1-5
d_gene: -
CDR3nt: TGTGCCAGCAGTTTAGGGCAGGGTAACAATCAGCCCCAGCATTTT
CDR3aa: CASSLGQGNNQPQHF

v_gene: TRBV6-4
abundance: -
j_gene: TRBJ1-2
d_gene: TRBD1
CDR3nt: TGTGCCAGAAGGGACAGAGAGAACTATGGCTACACCTTC
CDR3aa: CARRDRENYGYTF

v_gene: TRBV6-6
abundance: -
j_gene: TRBJ2-1
d_gene: -
CDR3nt: TGTGCCAGCAGTTACTCCCCTAGCGGAGGGGGTGAGCAGTTCTTC
CDR3aa: CASSYSPSGGGEQFF

v_gene: TRBV30
abundance: -
j_gene: TRBJ2-3
d_gene: TRBD2
CDR3nt: TGTGCCTGGCTAGCGGGAGCTAGTACGCAGTATTTT
CDR3aa: CAWLAGASTQYF

v_gene: TRBV19
abundance: few
j_gene: TRBJ2-3
d_gene: -
CDR3nt: TGTGCCAGTAGTAGGGGGCGGTTTGGCACAGATACGCAGTATTTT
CDR3aa: CASSRGRFGTDTQYF

v_gene: TRBV5-4
abundance: -
j_gene: TRBJ1-1
d_gene: TRBD1
CDR3nt: TGTGCCAGCGGAAGGGGGCAGGACACTGAAGCTTTCTTT
CDR3aa: CASGRGQDTEAFF